The TCR beta chain under discussion was sequenced for a study of T cells in Graves' hyperthyroidism and ophthalmopathy. At the level of the study: At the time of initial diagnosis and before any treatment, peripheral blood was collected.

The source material, RNA transcripts, was used to amplify TCR beta CDR3 regions. HTBI primers were the set used in a first-round RT-PCR of the TCR CDR3. Each CDR3 protein gets one entry after TCRdb re-called the multiplex PCR reads with MiXCR. The data contain about 620,000 distinct CDR3 sequences, roughly 17% of them singletons. The CDR3 extends over 16 amino acids. J was trimmed by 4 bases and V by 5 bases; bases with no gene match: 9. CDR1 and CDR2 (germline): LGHDT, YNNKEL (reference sequence). Aged 18 to 65, the patients had hyperthyroidism that was newly diagnosed and had lasted under 2 months. Uncontrolled infection, other autoimmune disease, pregnancy or lactation disqualified patients from enrolment. Each diagnosis drew on symptoms, thyroxine, TRAb, thyroid ultrasound and orbital computed tomography findings.

The chain recombines TRBV3-1 with TRBJ2-5; 11 bases map to TRBD2. The TCR was taken from a woman aged 30 to 39 with Graves' hyperthyroidism. The sample taken for sequencing was blood. The CDR3 here is CASSKSSGRALETQYF. The CDR3 DNA sequence: TGTGCCAGCAGCAAAAGTAGCGGGAGGGCCCTAGAGACCCAGTACTTC.